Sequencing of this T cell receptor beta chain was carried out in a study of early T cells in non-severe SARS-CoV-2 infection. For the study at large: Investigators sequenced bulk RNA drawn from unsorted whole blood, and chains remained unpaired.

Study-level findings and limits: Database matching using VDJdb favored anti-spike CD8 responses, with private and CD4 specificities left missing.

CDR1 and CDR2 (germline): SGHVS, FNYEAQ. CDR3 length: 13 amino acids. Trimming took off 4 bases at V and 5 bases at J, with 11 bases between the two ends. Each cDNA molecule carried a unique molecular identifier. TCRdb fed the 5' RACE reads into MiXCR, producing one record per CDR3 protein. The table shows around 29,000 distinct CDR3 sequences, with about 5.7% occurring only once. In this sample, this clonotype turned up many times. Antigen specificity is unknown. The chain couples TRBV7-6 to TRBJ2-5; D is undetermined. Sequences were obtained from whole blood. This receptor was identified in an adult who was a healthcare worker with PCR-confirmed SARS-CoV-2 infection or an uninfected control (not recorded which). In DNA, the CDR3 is TGTGCCAGCAGCTCCAGGAGACCCGAGACCCAGTACTTC. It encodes CASSSRRPETQYF.